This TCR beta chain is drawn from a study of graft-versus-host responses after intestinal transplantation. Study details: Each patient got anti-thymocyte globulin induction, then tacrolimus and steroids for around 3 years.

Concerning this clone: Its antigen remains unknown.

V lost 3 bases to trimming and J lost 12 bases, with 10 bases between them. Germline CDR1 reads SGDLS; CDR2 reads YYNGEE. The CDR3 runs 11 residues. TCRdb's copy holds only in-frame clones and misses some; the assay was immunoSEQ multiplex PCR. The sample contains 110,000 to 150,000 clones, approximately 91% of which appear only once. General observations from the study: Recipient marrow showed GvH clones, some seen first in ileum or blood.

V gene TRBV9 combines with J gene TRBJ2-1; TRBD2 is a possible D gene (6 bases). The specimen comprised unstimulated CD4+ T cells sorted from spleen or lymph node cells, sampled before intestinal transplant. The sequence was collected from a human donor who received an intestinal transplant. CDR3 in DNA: TGTGCCAGCAGCGCCGGGGGTATGCAGTTCTTC. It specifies CASSAGGMQFF.